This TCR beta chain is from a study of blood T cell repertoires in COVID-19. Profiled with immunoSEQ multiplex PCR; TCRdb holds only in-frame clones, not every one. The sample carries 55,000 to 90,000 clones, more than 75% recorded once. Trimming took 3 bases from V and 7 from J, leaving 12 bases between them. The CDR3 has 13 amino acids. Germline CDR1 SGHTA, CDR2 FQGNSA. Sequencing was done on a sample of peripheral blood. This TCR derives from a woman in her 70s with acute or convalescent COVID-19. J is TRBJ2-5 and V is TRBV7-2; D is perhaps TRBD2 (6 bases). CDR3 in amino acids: CASSFSGTGTQYF. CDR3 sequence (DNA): TGTGCCAGCAGCTTTTCGGGGACTGGGACCCAGTACTTC.